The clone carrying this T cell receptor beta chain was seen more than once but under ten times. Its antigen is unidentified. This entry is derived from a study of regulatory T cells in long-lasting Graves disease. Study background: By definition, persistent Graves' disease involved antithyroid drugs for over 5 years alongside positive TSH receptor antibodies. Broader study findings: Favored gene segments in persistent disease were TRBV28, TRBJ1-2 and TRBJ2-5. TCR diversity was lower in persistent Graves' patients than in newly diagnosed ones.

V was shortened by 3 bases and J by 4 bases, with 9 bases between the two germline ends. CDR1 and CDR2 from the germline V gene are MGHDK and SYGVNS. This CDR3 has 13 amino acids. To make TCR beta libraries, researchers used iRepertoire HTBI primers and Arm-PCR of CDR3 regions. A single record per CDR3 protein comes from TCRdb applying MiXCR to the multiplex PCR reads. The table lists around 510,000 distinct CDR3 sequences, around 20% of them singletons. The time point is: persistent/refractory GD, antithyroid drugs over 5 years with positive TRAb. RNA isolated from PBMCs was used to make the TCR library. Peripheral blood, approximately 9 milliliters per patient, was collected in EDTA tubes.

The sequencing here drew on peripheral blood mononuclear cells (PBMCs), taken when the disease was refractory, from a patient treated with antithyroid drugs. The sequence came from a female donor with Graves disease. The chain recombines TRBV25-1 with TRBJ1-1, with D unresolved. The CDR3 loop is CASSDSWGTEAFF. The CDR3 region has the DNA TGTGCCAGCAGTGACTCTTGGGGCACTGAAGCTTTCTTT.